The T cell receptor beta chain described here comes from a study of type 1 regulatory T cells. Study information: An in vitro protocol generated T-allo10, a Tr1-enriched, alloantigen-specific CD4 T cell product.

TCRdb ran MiXCR on the reads and lists one entry per CDR3 protein. Seen here are 60,000 to 70,000 distinct CDR3 sequences, roughly 49% observed once, and the top ten hold approximately 2%. Study results and limitations: Type 1 regulatory T cells had a more restricted TCR repertoire than non-type 1 regulatory T cells.

The CDR3 has 14 residues. V lost 6 bases to trimming and J lost 2 bases; unmatched junction nucleotides: 8. Germline loops: CDR1 DFQATT, CDR2 SNEGSKA (reference sequence). The sample holds one count of this clonotype. The target antigen is unknown. The rearrangement links TRBV20-1 to TRBJ2-7; 9 bases match TRBD1. The material sequenced was cultured non-Tr1 T cells, either the whole culture or a sorted T cell fraction (not recorded which). The sequence came from a human donor in good health. As DNA, the CDR3 is TGCAGTGCGAGCGGACAGGGGCTAACCTACGAGCAGTACTTC. Translation gives CSASGQGLTYEQYF.